This T cell receptor (beta chain) was retrieved from a study of shared clonotypes between healthy human individuals. The CDR3 runs to 14 residues. Trimming left V 7 bases short and J 0 bases short, with 15 bases between. Per germline, CDR1 GTSNPN and CDR2 SVGIG (reference sequence). Data came from immunoSEQ multiplex PCR; TCRdb stores just in-frame clones and leaves some out. The sample shows 2,500,000 or so clones, approximately 93% of them seen only once. This clonotype was obtained from a man younger than 35 in good health. Some clones in this sample may be carry-over from other donors' samples. This chain links TRBV30 with TRBJ1-1; D might be TRBD1 (5 bases). The sequenced sample was naive CD4+ T cells from PBMCs. Indicated subset: CD45RA+ positively selected. The CDR3 DNA sequence: TGTGCCTCAATAAGGGGTTCCATGAACACTGAAGCTTTCTTT. Translating gives CASIRGSMNTEAFF. Using reference TRBV30 and TRBJ1-1 for the parts outside the CDR3, the full variable domain is SQTIHQWPATLVQPVGSPLSLECTVEGTSNPNLYWYRQAAGRGLQLLFYSVGIGQISSEVPQNLSASRPQDRQFILSSKKLLLSDSGFYLCASIRGSMNTEAFFGQGTRLTVV.